Here is one TCR beta chain with its context. Antigen unknown. 13 Jbeta primers and 60 Vbeta primers were used for the PCR. The assay was immunoSEQ multiplex PCR, and TCRdb's table has in-frame clones only and misses some. The sample yields about 130,000 clones, about three quarters seen once. This sample was included in a study of cytomegalovirus exposure and HLA in healthy donors. Study outcomes and limitations: Some V segments, including TRBV6-2 and TRBV6-3, were excluded as indistinguishable.

CDR1 and CDR2 (germline): LGHNT, FRNRAP. V lost 5 bases and J 0 bases, leaving 13 bases between the germline ends. This CDR3 is built from 15 residues. This clonotype was sampled from a male donor in good health and CMV-seronegative. The V gene is TRBV12-5, the J gene TRBJ1-2; D remains unclear. Input material: PBMCs. CDR3 residues: CASGTPPGANYGYTF. The CDR3 DNA sequence: TGTGCTAGTGGTACCCCCCCGGGAGCTAACTATGGCTACACCTTC.